One sample yielded the 5 T cell receptor beta chains listed below, sequenced in a study of T cell responses to AZD1222 COVID-19 vaccine. Assay: immunoSEQ multiplex PCR; the TCRdb copy retains only in-frame clones and omits some. The table lists approximately 100,000 clones, around nine tenths of them singletons, with 7% to 10% in the top ten. This specimen consisted of peripheral blood, obtained on day 0 of AZD1222 vaccination. The receptors stem from an adult in good health.

This chain uses TRBV6-5 with TRBJ2-7; D remains unclear. CDR1 is MNHEY and CDR2 is SVGAGI in the germline V gene. The CDR3 totals 15 residues. V lost 5 bases to trimming and J lost 0 bases, with 14 bases between them. CDR3 nucleotides: TGTGCCAGCAGTCCGGTATTCCCGTACTCCTACGAGCAGTACTTC. Amino acid sequence: CASSPVFPYSYEQYF.

This chain uses TRBV11-2 with TRBJ2-3; 8 nucleotides line up with TRBD1. Germline V gene sequence: CDR1 SGHAT, CDR2 FQNNGV. The ends lost 4 bases at V and 2 bases at J; junction bases unmatched: 5. The CDR3 sequence is 15 residues long. The CDR3 bases are TGTGCCAGCAGCTCGAACAGGGGGACCACAGATACGCAGTATTTT. Translation gives CASSSNRGTTDTQYF.

This rearrangement joins TRBV6-5 to TRBJ1-2; 7 bases are shared with TRBD1. Germline V gene data show CDR1 as MNHEY and CDR2 as SVGAGI. CDR3 length: 14 amino acids. Trimming at V came to 6 bases and at J to 4 bases, leaving 8 bases not matched to a gene. The CDR3 nucleotides are TGTGCCAGCAGCCCCGGGACAGCCACCTATGGCTACACCTTC. Its protein product is CASSPGTATYGYTF.

The J gene is TRBJ2-7, the V gene TRBV28, with 10 bases lining up with TRBD1. The CDR3 consists of 14 residues. The germline V gene has CDR1 MDHEN and CDR2 SYDVKM. With 6 bases clipped from V and 3 bases from J, the junction kept 5 bases outside the gene matches. The CDR3 is CASRVTGGGYEQYF. The CDR3 DNA is TGTGCCAGCAGGGTGACAGGGGGCGGCTACGAGCAGTACTTC.

The gene calls are TRBV20-1 and TRBJ2-6; 9 nucleotides line up with TRBD1. With 3 bases clipped from V and 4 bases from J, the junction kept 13 bases outside the gene matches. CDR3 length equals 18 residues. CDR1 is DFQATT, CDR2 SNEGSKA, per germline (reference sequence). CDR3 sequence: CSASGWGQGRKGANVLTF. The CDR3 nucleotides are TGCAGTGCTAGTGGTTGGGGACAGGGTCGAAAGGGGGCCAACGTCCTGACTTTC.